This T cell receptor (beta chain) is drawn from a study of persistence of HIV-infected CD4 T cells. Study-wide results and limits: TCRbeta richness was lower in CMV- and Gag-responding cells than in anti-CD3/anti-CD28-responding cells.

The immunoSEQ assay was version 4, run in survey mode. The method was immunoSEQ multiplex PCR; TCRdb's version includes in-frame clones alone and lacks a portion of them. The data hold about 35,000 clones, with roughly 84% observed a single time. This clone appeared a single time. Its specificity is not known. The ends were cut back, 0 bases at V and 0 bases at J, with 8 bases in the middle. Germline CDR1 is MNHEY and CDR2 is SMNVEV (reference sequence). This CDR3 region has 15 residues. The stimulus was an HIV-1 Gag 15-mer peptide pool, about 1 ug/peptide/mL. Sorted nonresponding memory CD4+ T cells were CD40L-negative, CD69-negative, CD45RO-high.

The input for sequencing was cultured CD4+ T cells from PBMCs, taken from a patient who received antiretroviral therapy. The origin of this receptor is an adult with HIV. The donor label of this sample is uncertain. The chain uses TRBV27 and TRBJ1-1; D gene uncertain. The CDR3 coding sequence is TGTGCCAGCAGTTTATCCGGGGTCATGAACACTGAAGCTTTCTTT. Translation: CASSLSGVMNTEAFF.